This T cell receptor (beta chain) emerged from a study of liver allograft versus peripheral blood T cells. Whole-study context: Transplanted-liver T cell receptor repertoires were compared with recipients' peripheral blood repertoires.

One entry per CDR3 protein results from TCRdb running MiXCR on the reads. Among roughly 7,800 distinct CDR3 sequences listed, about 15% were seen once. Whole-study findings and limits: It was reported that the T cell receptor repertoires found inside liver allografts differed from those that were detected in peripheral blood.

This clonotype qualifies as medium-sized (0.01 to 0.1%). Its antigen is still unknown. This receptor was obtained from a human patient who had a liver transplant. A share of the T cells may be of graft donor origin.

This CDR3 is CASSSPGLNYGYTF. As DNA, the CDR3 is TGTGCCAGCAGCTCCCCGGGCCTTAACTATGGCTACACCTTC. The chain links TRBV6-5 to TRBJ1-2; D gene uncertain. The germline V gene has CDR1 MNHEY and CDR2 SVGAGI. Trimming pared 6 bases from V and 1 base from J, leaving 12 bases between. The CDR3 consists of 14 residues.